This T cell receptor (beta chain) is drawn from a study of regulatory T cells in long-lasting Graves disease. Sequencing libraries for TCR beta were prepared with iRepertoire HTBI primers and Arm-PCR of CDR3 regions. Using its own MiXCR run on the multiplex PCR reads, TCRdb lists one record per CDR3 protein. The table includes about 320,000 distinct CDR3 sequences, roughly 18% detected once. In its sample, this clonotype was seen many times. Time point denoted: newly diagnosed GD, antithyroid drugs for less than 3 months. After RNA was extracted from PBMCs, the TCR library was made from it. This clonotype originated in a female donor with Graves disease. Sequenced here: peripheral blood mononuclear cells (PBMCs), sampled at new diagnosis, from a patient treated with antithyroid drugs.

CDR3 sequence reads: CASSYSRQGVTEAFF. The CDR3 nucleotides are TGTGCCAGCAGTTATTCAAGACAGGGGGTCACTGAAGCTTTCTTT. This chain connects TRBV6-5 to TRBJ1-1; 9 bases agree with TRBD1. CDR1 is MNHEY, CDR2 SVGAGI, per germline. CDR3 length: 15 residues. The trim removed 3 bases at V and 4 bases at J, leaving 6 bases unmatched.